The 20 T cell receptor beta chains below come from one sample, sequenced in a study of T cells after yellow fever vaccination. TCRdb independently ran MiXCR on the 5' RACE reads; one entry per CDR3 protein. In the table there are a few hundred thousand distinct CDR3 sequences, about a fifth of which are singletons. The material was PBMCs, obtained 15 days after the yellow fever booster vaccination. The receptors were gathered from a man aged 30 to 39 who received the YFV17D yellow fever vaccine.

The chain links TRBV7-9 to TRBJ2-6, with D tentatively TRBD1 (6 bases). The CDR3 totals 16 residues. The V and J ends lost 7 bases and 0 bases respectively, with 13 bases between them. Germline assignment: CDR1 SEHNR and CDR2 FQNEAQ (reference sequence). In nucleotides, the CDR3 is TGTGCCAGCACAGGGGTGTTGGACTCTGGGGCCAACGTCCTGACTTTC. Its protein product is CASTGVLDSGANVLTF.

The chain links TRBV29-1 to TRBJ2-7; D ambiguous. Looked up from germline, CDR1 is SQVTM and CDR2 is ANQGSEA. The CDR3 has 14 amino acids. V lost 4 bases to trimming and J lost 6 bases, with 19 bases between them. This CDR3 reads CSVVQEMRRSEQYF. DNA for the CDR3: TGCAGCGTTGTGCAGGAAATGAGGAGATCCGAGCAGTACTTC.

The chain employs TRBV5-1 and TRBJ2-7; 9 bases are a match to TRBD2. The J segment lost 2 bases and the V segment lost 0 bases, leaving 3 bases of the junction unmatched. The CDR3 runs 15 residues. The germline V gene has CDR1 SGHRS and CDR2 YFSETQ. The CDR3 sequence is CASSLGREGPYEQYF. In nucleotides, the CDR3 is TGCGCCAGCAGCTTGGGGCGGGAGGGTCCCTACGAGCAGTACTTC.

The chain has TRBV14 and TRBJ2-2, with D perhaps matching TRBD1 (6 bases). CDR1 is SGHDN, CDR2 FVKESK, per germline. The germline V and J ends were trimmed by 0 bases and 5 bases, with 16 bases remaining between them. The CDR3 is 17 residues long. The CDR3 is CASSQDPRTERTGELFF. The CDR3 nucleotides are TGTGCCAGCAGCCAAGATCCCAGGACAGAGAGGACCGGGGAGCTGTTTTTT.

This clonotype occurred a few times. J is TRBJ2-1 and V is TRBV6-1, with a weak D call TRBD2 (5 bases). The V and J ends lost 9 bases and 6 bases respectively, with 15 bases between them. This CDR3 comprises 13 residues. Germline loops: CDR1 MNHNS, CDR2 SASEGT. CDR3 residues: CASMKDFRNEQFF. The CDR3 region has the DNA TGTGCCAGTATGAAGGACTTTCGCAATGAGCAGTTCTTC.

The chain employs TRBV3-1 and TRBJ2-1; no firm D call. Germline CDR1 LGHDT, CDR2 YNNKEL (reference sequence). Deletions cut 2 bases from V and 5 bases from J, with 7 bases between. CDR3 length: 13 amino acids. This chain's CDR3 is CASSQLSDNEQFF. The CDR3 nucleotides are TGTGCCAGCAGCCAACTATCCGACAATGAGCAGTTCTTC.

Only a few counts were recorded for this clonotype. The V call is TRBV7-2, the J call TRBJ2-7, with 13 bases aligning to TRBD2. The germline V gene has CDR1 SGHTA and CDR2 FQGNSA. V was clipped by 5 bases and J by 5 bases; unmatched bases: 3. CDR3 size: 14 residues. The CDR3 sequence is CASSIGLAGDEQYF. The CDR3 DNA sequence: TGTGCCAGCAGCATCGGACTAGCGGGAGACGAGCAGTACTTC.

This clonotype was observed a few times. The chain employs TRBV7-6 and TRBJ2-1; 9 bases fit TRBD2. CDR1 and CDR2 from the germline V gene are SGHVS and FNYEAQ. CDR3 length: 17 residues. With V trimmed by 5 bases and J by 3 bases, 11 bases remained unmatched. Written as DNA, the CDR3 is TGTGCCAGCAGCCCACCTATAGCGGGAGTAGACTACAATGAGCAGTTCTTC. Encoded protein: CASSPPIAGVDYNEQFF.

The rearrangement uses TRBV11-2 and TRBJ2-1; 9 positions match TRBD2. J gave up 4 bases and V 1 base, and 8 bases lay outside the gene matches. The CDR3 is 17 residues long. Germline V gene sequence: CDR1 SGHAT, CDR2 FQNNGV. CDR3 DNA: TGTGCCAGCAGCTTAGTAGCCCTGACTAGCGGTTACAATGAGCAGTTCTTC. This gives the protein CASSLVALTSGYNEQFF.

The CDR3 bases are TGTGCCAGCAGTTTAGGTTTGGCTAGCGGGACCGGGGAGCTGTTTTTT. Protein sequence: CASSLGLASGTGELFF. The rearrangement joins TRBV12-3 or TRBV12-4 to TRBJ2-2; 8 nucleotides align to TRBD2. This CDR3 spans 16 amino acids. V dropped 1 base and J dropped 5; count of bases not matched to a gene: 6.

The chain uses TRBV19 and TRBJ2-2, with no clear D. Between the trimmed V and J ends, which lost 9 bases and 0 bases, there was a span of 14 bases. CDR1 and CDR2 (germline): LNHDA, SQIVND (reference sequence). There are 15 residues in the CDR3. The CDR3 DNA is TGTGCCAGCCAGTCGAGGCCGACGAACACCGGGGAGCTGTTTTTT. It encodes CASQSRPTNTGELFF.

J is TRBJ2-2 and V is TRBV20-1; TRBD2 aligns across 9 bases. The CDR3 totals 14 residues. Germline V gene data show CDR1 as DFQATT and CDR2 as SNEGSKA (reference sequence). V lost 4 bases, J lost 3 bases, and 3 bases stayed unmatched. DNA of the CDR3: TGCAGTGCTACAAGACTAGCGGACACCGGGGAGCTGTTTTTT. It yields the protein CSATRLADTGELFF.

V usage is TRBV3-1 and J usage is TRBJ1-1; possibly TRBD1 for D (5 bases). The CDR3 is made up of 13 amino acids. Germline V gene lookup returns CDR1 LGHDT and CDR2 YNNKEL (reference sequence). The V and J ends lost 11 bases and 5 bases respectively, with 18 bases between them. CDR3 in amino acids: CASGALPGTEAFF. The CDR3 DNA is TGTGCCTCCGGGGCTCTCCCGGGAACTGAAGCTTTCTTT.

This clonotype has more than one count but fewer than ten. This sequence joins TRBV7-3 and TRBJ2-1; 8 bases are a match to TRBD2. The germline CDR1 and CDR2 sequences are SGHTA and FQGTGA. The V and J ends lost 4 bases and 1 base, in that order; junction bases with no gene match: 6. The CDR3 runs to 16 residues. The DNA of the CDR3 is TGTGCCAGCAGCTCCCGGGGGGGGCGGTCCTACAATGAGCAGTTCTTC. Its translation: CASSSRGGRSYNEQFF.

The chain recombines TRBV20-1 with TRBJ2-1, with TRBD1 matching over 9 bases. From germline, CDR1 is DFQATT and CDR2 SNEGSKA (reference sequence). The CDR3 is made up of 16 amino acids. After removal of 4 bases from V and 5 bases from J, the junction contained 12 bases not matched to a gene. For the CDR3, the DNA is TGCAGTGCTACATCCGGACGGGACAGGGTCCACAATGAGCAGTTCTTC. It encodes CSATSGRDRVHNEQFF.

This clonotype has a handful of counts. The chain has TRBV7-2 and TRBJ2-3; a possible D gene is TRBD1 (6 bases). Per germline, CDR1 SGHTA and CDR2 FQGNSA. The CDR3 has 14 residues. V lost 2 bases and J lost 6, with 12 bases in between. CDR3 bases: TGTGCCAGCAGCTTACTTACAGGGCGGGATACGCAGTATTTT. Translation: CASSLLTGRDTQYF.

This clonotype appeared a few times. The V gene is TRBV18, the J gene TRBJ2-5; D is unresolved. Germline-derived CDR1 and CDR2 are KGHSH and LQKENI. The V end lost 0 bases, the J end lost 6 bases, and 5 bases lay between the germline ends. The CDR3 is made up of 12 amino acids. The CDR3 loop reads CASSPPGKTQYF. The CDR3 DNA sequence: TGTGCCAGCTCACCACCGGGGAAGACCCAGTACTTC.

The table lists this clonotype with a few counts. The chain is built from TRBV18 and TRBJ2-7, with a weak D call TRBD2 (6 bases). V was cut by 4 bases and J by 5 bases, with 15 bases left in between. Germline V gene data show CDR1 as KGHSH and CDR2 as LQKENI. The CDR3 sequence is 14 residues long. CDR3 bases: TGTGCCAGCTCACTCCCCCTTGGGGGGAACGAGCAGTACTTC. Encoded protein: CASSLPLGGNEQYF.

The chain is built from TRBV6-5 and TRBJ2-7; TRBD1 matches at 11 bases. This CDR3 is 14 amino acids long. V was pared by 4 bases and J by 7 bases, with 6 bases of the junction left unmatched. Germline values: CDR1 MNHEY, CDR2 SVGAGI. The CDR3 loop reads CASSSTGTGGEQYF. The CDR3 coding sequence is TGTGCCAGCAGTTCAACCGGGACAGGGGGGGAGCAGTACTTC.

The J gene is TRBJ2-5, the V gene TRBV30; unclear D gene. The CDR3 extends over 11 amino acids. V was shortened by 4 bases and J by 2 bases, with 5 bases between the two germline ends. Germline V gene data show CDR1 as GTSNPN and CDR2 as SVGIG (reference sequence). The CDR3, as DNA: TGTGCCTGGACAACACAAGAGACCCAGTACTTC. This gives the protein CAWTTQETQYF.